This T cell receptor beta chain was recorded in a study of blood T cell repertoires in COVID-19. Participants were aged about 18 to 100 years from about two dozen US areas. Self-reported history from a screening survey and questionnaire set each donor's cohort. Recovered status applied to Cohort 3 donors who had two consecutive negative PCRs. It also applied to those with clearance or with symptom resolution. CDR1 is SGHRS and CDR2 is YFSETQ in the germline V gene. The V end was cut by 4 bases, the J end by 0 bases, with 11 bases between. The CDR3 runs to 15 residues. The data were produced by immunoSEQ multiplex PCR, yet TCRdb's version contains in-frame clones alone and is incomplete. The table shows 110,000 to 150,000 clones, with approximately 86% occurring only once.

This TCR derives from a woman aged 35 to 49 who had recovered from COVID-19. The source material was PBMCs or T cells enriched from blood (not recorded which). V and J are TRBV5-1 and TRBJ1-3; TRBD1 might be the D (6 bases). CDR3 amino acids: CASSHDRNSGNTIYF. The CDR3 bases are TGCGCCAGCAGCCACGACAGGAACTCTGGAAACACCATATATTTT. Using reference TRBV5-1 and TRBJ1-3 for the parts outside the CDR3, the full variable domain is KAGVTQTPRYLIKTRGQQVTLSCSPISGHRSVSWYQQTPGQGLQFLFEYFSETQRNKGNFPGRFSGRQFSNSRSEMNVSTLELGDSALYLCASSHDRNSGNTIYFGEGSWLTVV.